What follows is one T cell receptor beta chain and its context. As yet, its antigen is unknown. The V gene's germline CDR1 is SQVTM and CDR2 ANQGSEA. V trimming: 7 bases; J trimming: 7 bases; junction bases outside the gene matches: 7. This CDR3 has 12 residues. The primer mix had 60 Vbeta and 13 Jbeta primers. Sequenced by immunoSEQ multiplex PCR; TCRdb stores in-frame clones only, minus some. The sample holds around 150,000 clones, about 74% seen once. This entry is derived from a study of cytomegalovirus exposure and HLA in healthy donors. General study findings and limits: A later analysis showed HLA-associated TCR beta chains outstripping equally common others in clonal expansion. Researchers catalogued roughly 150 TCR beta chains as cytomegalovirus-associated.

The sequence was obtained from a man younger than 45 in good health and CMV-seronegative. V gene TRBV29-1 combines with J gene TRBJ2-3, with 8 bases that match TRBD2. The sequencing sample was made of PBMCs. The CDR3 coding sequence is TGCAGCGCCCCCGGGGGGGGGAATACGCAGTATTTT. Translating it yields CSAPGGGNTQYF.